The clone carrying this T cell receptor (beta chain) was seen more than once but under ten times. The data belong to a study of cytomegalovirus exposure and HLA in healthy donors. This CDR3 contains 18 residues. Germline values: CDR1 MDHEN, CDR2 SYDVKM. J lost 1 base, V lost 4 bases, and 14 bases had no gene match. Vbeta (60) and Jbeta (13) primers were used in the PCR. Repertoires were generated with immunoSEQ multiplex PCR, while TCRdb's copy carries only in-frame clones and drops some. The sample consists of about 200,000 clones, more than 65% of them appearing once. Sequencing input: PBMCs. The chain uses TRBV28 and TRBJ2-7; the match to TRBD1 covers 9 bases. This TCR was recovered from a woman aged 25 to 39 in good health and CMV-seronegative. The CDR3 region is CASSSRTGARSRSYEQYF. The CDR3 DNA reads as TGTGCCAGCAGTTCGAGGACAGGGGCGCGTAGCCGATCCTACGAGCAGTACTTC.